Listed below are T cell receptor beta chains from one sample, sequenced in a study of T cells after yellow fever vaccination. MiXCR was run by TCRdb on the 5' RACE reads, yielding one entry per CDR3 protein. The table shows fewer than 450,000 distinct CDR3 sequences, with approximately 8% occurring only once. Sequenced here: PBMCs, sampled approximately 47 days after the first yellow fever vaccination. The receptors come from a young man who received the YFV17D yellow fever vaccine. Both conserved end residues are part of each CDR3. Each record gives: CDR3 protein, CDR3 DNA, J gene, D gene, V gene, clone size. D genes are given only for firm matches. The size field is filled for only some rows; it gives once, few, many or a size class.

CASSLAGAWETQYF,TGCGCCAGCAGCCTAGCGGGGGCGTGGGAGACCCAGTACTTC,TRBJ2-5,TRBD2,TRBV5-1,many
CASSPSPLGQGETQYF,TGTGCCAGCAGCCCATCACCCCTAGGACAGGGCGAGACCCAGTACTTC,TRBJ2-5,TRBD1,TRBV7-9,.
CASSSTADTQYF,TGTGCCAGCAGTTCCACGGCAGATACGCAGTATTTT,TRBJ2-3,.,TRBV28,many
CASTSGTPLGTEAFF,TGCGCCAGCACCTCGGGGACCCCCTTGGGCACTGAAGCTTTCTTT,TRBJ1-1,.,TRBV5-1,few
CASSPYTSGNTIYF,TGTGCCAGCAGCCCCTATACCTCTGGAAACACCATATATTTT,TRBJ1-3,.,TRBV7-2,few
CASSLEASSYNEQFF,TGTGCCAGCAGCTTGGAAGCGAGCTCCTACAATGAGCAGTTCTTC,TRBJ2-1,.,TRBV5-4,few
CASSPLTAGATNEKLFF,TGTGCCAGCAGTCCTTTGACGGCAGGGGCGACTAATGAAAAACTGTTTTTT,TRBJ1-4,.,TRBV27,few
CASMTANYGYTF,TGTGCCAGCATGACAGCTAACTATGGCTACACCTTC,TRBJ1-2,.,TRBV6-5,.
CAITGLHGNEQFF,TGTGCCATTACGGGCCTCCATGGGAATGAGCAGTTCTTC,TRBJ2-1,.,TRBV7-8,few
CASSLSRPTGELFF,TGTGCCAGCAGCTTATCCCGACCAACCGGGGAGCTGTTTTTT,TRBJ2-2,.,TRBV7-9,few
CASSYGQSAIQYF,TGTGCCAGCAGTTACGGGCAGAGCGCCATTCAGTACTTC,TRBJ2-4,.,TRBV6-2/TRBV6-3,.
CASSLPPSGSTDTQYF,TGTGCCAGCAGCCTCCCCCCTAGCGGAAGCACAGATACGCAGTATTTT,TRBJ2-3,TRBD2,TRBV7-2,.
CASSSTQGDSPLHF,TGTGCCAGCAGCTCGACGCAGGGGGACTCACCCCTCCACTTT,TRBJ1-6,TRBD1,TRBV11-2,.
CASSDERVQSGGEQFF,TGTGCCAGCAGTGACGAGAGGGTGCAGTCGGGGGGTGAGCAGTTCTTC,TRBJ2-1,TRBD2,TRBV2,few
CASSDWGPQPQHF,TGTGCCAGCAGTGATTGGGGGCCTCAGCCCCAGCATTTT,TRBJ1-5,.,TRBV6-1,.
CASSAGSANTGELFF,TGCGCCAGCAGTGCGGGTTCGGCGAACACCGGGGAGCTGTTTTTT,TRBJ2-2,.,TRBV10-1,.
CASSFQGTGTNQPQHF,TGTGCCAGCAGCTTCCAAGGGACAGGTACCAATCAGCCCCAGCATTTT,TRBJ1-5,TRBD1,TRBV5-6,.
CASSFLDRVNLAGGSSGANVLTF,TGTGCCAGCAGTTTTTTGGACAGGGTTAACCTAGCGGGGGGCAGCTCTGGGGCCAACGTCCTGACTTTC,TRBJ2-6,TRBD2,TRBV12-3/TRBV12-4,.
CSANQGPDTQYF,TGCAGTGCTAATCAGGGGCCAGATACGCAGTATTTT,TRBJ2-3,.,TRBV20-1,few
CASRGTGTQPQHF,TGTGCCAGCAGAGGGACAGGAACTCAGCCCCAGCATTTT,TRBJ1-5,TRBD1,TRBV6-1,few
CASRPSGNEKLFF,TGTGCCAGCAGACCAAGCGGAAATGAAAAACTGTTTTTT,TRBJ1-4,.,TRBV6-5,many
CASSRRVDEQFF,TGTGCCAGCAGTCGACGGGTAGATGAGCAGTTCTTC,TRBJ2-1,.,TRBV6-2/TRBV6-3,few
CASSVDPRQDNTGELFF,TGTGCCAGCAGCGTAGACCCCCGACAAGACAACACCGGGGAGCTGTTTTTT,TRBJ2-2,.,TRBV9,few
CSVGGTDYSYNEQFF,TGCAGCGTTGGGGGGACAGATTACTCCTACAATGAGCAGTTCTTC,TRBJ2-1,TRBD1,TRBV29-1,few
CASSIAGTGSYNEQFF,TGTGCCAGTAGTATCGCCGGGACAGGGAGTTACAATGAGCAGTTCTTC,TRBJ2-1,TRBD1,TRBV19,few
CASSNSGGSTDTQYF,TGTGCCAGTAGTAACAGCGGGGGAAGCACAGATACGCAGTATTTT,TRBJ2-3,TRBD2,TRBV19,few
CSARFGGEQFF,TGCAGTGCTAGATTCGGCGGTGAGCAGTTCTTC,TRBJ2-1,.,TRBV20-1,few
CASSISPAALNYGYTF,TGTGCCAGTAGTATTTCGCCCGCTGCCCTTAACTATGGCTACACCTTC,TRBJ1-2,.,TRBV19,few
CASSFKAEETQYF,TGCGCCAGCAGCTTCAAGGCGGAAGAGACCCAGTACTTC,TRBJ2-5,.,TRBV5-1,few
CASRPLTSGGAEITDTQYF,TGTGCCAGCAGACCTCTGACTAGCGGGGGGGCAGAAATCACAGATACGCAGTATTTT,TRBJ2-3,TRBD2,TRBV12-3/TRBV12-4,few